This T cell receptor beta chain is from a study of human T cells and chemical hapten exposure. Indicated time point: patch test 1, 2 weeks after DPC sensitization. This sample's treatment: therapeutic diphenylcyclopropenone sensitization with weekly scalp DPC. The CDR3 has 16 amino acids. Deletions cut 3 bases from V and 4 bases from J, with 13 bases between. In this sample, this clonotype turned up a few times. Separate cDNA molecules received unique molecular identifiers, which the library attached to them. TCRdb re-derived calls from the RACE reads in MiXCR, one entry per CDR3 protein. The sample yields about 360,000 distinct CDR3 sequences, around 7% seen once.

The source material was whole blood, sampled in connection with sensitization to the hapten diphenylcyclopropenone (DPC). This chain links TRBV12-3 or TRBV12-4 with TRBJ1-6; D ambiguous. This TCR was recovered from a woman aged 18-29 years with alopecia areata. Some clones in this sample may be carry-over from other donors' samples. CDR3 sequence reads: CASSFGRSLYNSPLHF. Here the CDR3 DNA reads TGTGCCAGCAGTTTTGGGCGGAGTCTTTATAATTCACCCCTCCACTTT.